Here is one TCR beta chain with its context. Via MiXCR, TCRdb re-called the PCR reads. The sample holds around 6,700 clones, about a third seen once. All patients were untreated before thyroid surgery. This specimen belongs to a study of metastatic and nonmetastatic thyroid tumors. Sequencing input: adjacent normal tissue. This clonotype was obtained from a female donor with papillary thyroid cancer or a benign thyroid nodule (not recorded which). Some clones in this sample may be carry-over from other donors' samples.

The CDR3 loop is CASSLQRGIVNTEAFF. The CDR3, as DNA: TGTGCCAGCAGCTTACAGAGGGGCATTGTGAACACTGAAGCTTTCTTT. This rearrangement joins TRBV11-2 to TRBJ1-1; D perhaps matches TRBD1 (5 bases). Germline V gives CDR1 SGHAT, CDR2 FQNNGV. This CDR3 has 16 amino acids. Trimming left V 2 bases short and J 0 bases short, with 13 bases between.